Listed below are T cell receptor beta chains from one sample, sequenced in a study of OX40 agonist ivuxolimab in advanced cancers. The assay was immunoSEQ multiplex PCR, and TCRdb's table has in-frame clones only and misses some. The table shows about 27,000 clones, with 80% to 90% occurring only once. The sample consisted of CD4+ or CD8+ T cells sorted from blood, taken in a trial of the OX40 agonist ivuxolimab. Source of these receptors: an adult with an advanced solid tumor such as melanoma, head and neck, liver or kidney cancer. Both conserved end residues are part of each CDR3. Fields, in order: CDR3 protein, CDR3 DNA, clone size, J gene, V gene, D gene. The D gene is left open where the match is weak. Rows may omit the clone size; those that give it use once, few, many or a size class.

CASSLSIVPGSGANVLTF | TGTGCCAGCAGTTTATCGATAGTCCCAGGGTCTGGGGCCAACGTCCTGACTTTC | NA | TRBJ2-6 | TRBV27 | NA
CASSVEVRPTEAFF | TGTGCCAGCAGCGTAGAGGTCAGGCCCACTGAAGCTTTCTTT | NA | TRBJ1-1 | TRBV9 | NA
CASSYHNTGELFF | TGTGCCAGCAGTTACCACAACACCGGGGAGCTGTTTTTT | NA | TRBJ2-2 | TRBV6-5 | NA
CASVPSGTGVSGANVLTF | TGTGCCAGCGTCCCCTCTGGCACAGGGGTCTCTGGGGCCAACGTCCTGACTTTC | NA | TRBJ2-6 | TRBV28 | TRBD1
CASSWNYNSPLHF | TGTGCCAGCAGTTGGAACTATAATTCACCCCTCCACTTT | NA | TRBJ1-6 | TRBV27 | NA
CASSAQTQGKETQYF | TGCGCCAGCAGCGCCCAGACACAGGGGAAAGAGACCCAGTACTTC | NA | TRBJ2-5 | TRBV4-1 | TRBD1
CASSQSRNTEAFF | TGCGCCAGCAGCCAATCCAGGAACACTGAAGCTTTCTTT | NA | TRBJ1-1 | TRBV4-1 | NA
CASSWGTGAVNTEAFF | TGCGCCAGCAGCTGGGGGACAGGGGCAGTTAATACTGAAGCTTTCTTT | NA | TRBJ1-1 | TRBV5-1 | TRBD1
CASRISGGSNEQFF | TGTGCCAGCAGGATTAGCGGGGGATCCAATGAGCAGTTCTTC | NA | TRBJ2-1 | TRBV6-1 | TRBD2
CASSEDLGGGYNEQFF | TGTGCCAGCAGTGAAGACCTAGGGGGGGGCTACAATGAGCAGTTCTTC | NA | TRBJ2-1 | TRBV6-4 | NA
CASSQDSGGNTEAFF | TGCGCCAGCAGCCAAGATTCAGGGGGCAACACTGAAGCTTTCTTT | NA | TRBJ1-1 | TRBV4-1 | TRBD1
CAISEGPAGFNQPQHF | TGTGCCATCAGTGAGGGCCCGGCCGGTTTCAATCAGCCCCAGCATTTT | NA | TRBJ1-5 | TRBV10-3 | NA
CASSLDRGSNTGELFF | TGTGCCAGTAGTCTTGACAGGGGCTCTAACACCGGGGAGCTGTTTTTT | NA | TRBJ2-2 | TRBV19 | TRBD1
CASSRGYEQYF | TGCGCCAGCAGCAGGGGTTACGAGCAGTACTTC | NA | TRBJ2-7 | TRBV5-1 | NA
CASSFPTPDEKLFF | TGTGCCAGCAGCTTCCCTACCCCGGATGAAAAACTGTTTTTT | once | TRBJ1-4 | TRBV7-9 | NA
CASSWRTGPYEQYF | TGTGCCAGCAGTTGGAGGACAGGGCCGTACGAGCAGTACTTC | NA | TRBJ2-7 | TRBV27 | TRBD1
CASSADGMRGGGYTF | TGTGCCAGCAGTGCAGACGGGATGCGGGGGGGAGGCTACACCTTC | NA | TRBJ1-2 | TRBV2 | NA
CASAGQNYGYTF | TGTGCCAGTGCGGGACAGAACTATGGCTACACCTTC | NA | TRBJ1-2 | TRBV19 | TRBD1
CAISLGGPYGYTF | TGTGCCATCAGTTTAGGTGGTCCTTATGGCTACACCTTC | NA | TRBJ1-2 | TRBV10-3 | NA
CASSLRLHNEQFF | TGTGCCAGCAGCTTACGCTTACACAATGAGCAGTTCTTC | once | TRBJ2-1 | TRBV11-3 | NA
CASSPGDTIYNEQFF | TGCGCCAGCAGCCCGGGGGACACTATTTACAATGAGCAGTTCTTC | NA | TRBJ2-1 | TRBV23-1 | NA
CARVLDLAKNIQYF | TGTGCCAGAGTACTGGACTTAGCCAAAAACATTCAGTACTTC | once | TRBJ2-4 | TRBV7-6 | NA
CASKQGGSGNTGELFF | TGTGCCAGCAAGCAGGGGGGCTCCGGGAACACCGGGGAGCTGTTTTTT | medium-sized | TRBJ2-2 | TRBV7-9 | NA
CASSYSTGSNSYEQYF | TGTGCCAGCAGTTACTCGACGGGGTCGAACTCCTACGAGCAGTACTTC | NA | TRBJ2-7 | TRBV6-5 | NA
CASSPGTGPYGYTF | TGTGCCAGTAGCCCCGGGACAGGGCCCTATGGCTACACCTTC | NA | TRBJ1-2 | TRBV19 | TRBD1
CASGTVSGANVLTF | TGTGCCAGCGGCACAGTCTCTGGGGCCAACGTCCTGACTTTC | NA | TRBJ2-6 | TRBV5-4 | NA
CASGPLDSDNEKLFF | TGTGCCAGCGGCCCCTTGGACAGCGATAATGAAAAACTGTTTTTT | few | TRBJ1-4 | TRBV7-9 | NA
CASRRLASYNEQFF | TGTGCCAGCAGGCGCCTTGCTTCCTACAATGAGCAGTTCTTC | NA | TRBJ2-1 | TRBV28 | NA
CASSLQGGTGELFF | TGTGCCAGCAGTTTACAGGGTGGGACCGGGGAGCTGTTTTTT | NA | TRBJ2-2 | TRBV6-5 | NA
CASSLTLRDIPYTF | TGTGCCAGCAGCTTGACCCTTCGGGACATCCCCTACACCTTC | NA | TRBJ1-2 | TRBV5-4 | NA
CSVAGAPGQSFYGYTF | TGCAGCGTTGCAGGTGCGCCGGGACAGAGTTTCTATGGCTACACCTTC | NA | TRBJ1-2 | TRBV29-1 | TRBD1
CASSPRQRANYGYTF | TGTGCCAGCAGTCCCCGACAGAGAGCTAACTATGGCTACACCTTC | once | TRBJ1-2 | TRBV27 | NA
CASSPPGREQFF | TGTGCCAGCAGTCCGCCGGGGCGGGAGCAGTTCTTC | NA | TRBJ2-1 | TRBV27 | NA
CAIPGQAYGYTF | TGTGCCATTCCGGGACAGGCATATGGCTACACCTTC | NA | TRBJ1-2 | TRBV7-9 | TRBD1
CAWSETVVSNQPQHF | TGTGCCTGGAGTGAGACCGTTGTGAGCAATCAGCCCCAGCATTTT | NA | TRBJ1-5 | TRBV30 | NA
CAISSGGANYGYTF | TGTGCCATCAGTTCAGGGGGAGCTAACTATGGCTACACCTTC | NA | TRBJ1-2 | TRBV10-3 | TRBD1
CASSNRIRGEQETQYF | TGTGCCAGCAGCAATCGAATTAGGGGAGAACAAGAGACCCAGTACTTC | NA | TRBJ2-5 | TRBV13 | NA